This is a list of T cell receptor beta chains from one sample in a study of T cells after yellow fever vaccination. TCRdb reprocessed the 5' RACE reads with MiXCR, giving one entry per CDR3 protein. The repertoire includes 140,000 to 150,000 distinct CDR3 sequences, 5% to 7.5% of them detected once, and over 0.55% sits in the top ten. Here the sequenced sample was CD4+ T cells sorted from PBMCs, taken 10 days after the yellow fever booster vaccination. The receptors originated from a young man who received the YFV17D yellow fever vaccine. Both conserved end residues are part of each CDR3. The order of the fields is clone size, D gene, J gene, V gene, CDR3 protein, CDR3 DNA. The D gene is left open where the match is weak. Size tells how often a clone was seen (once, few, many) or the class of an expanded clone, and some rows leave it out.

clone_size: many
d_call: .
j_call: TRBJ1-5
v_call: TRBV19
cdr3_aa: CASSREGYSNQPQHF
cdr3_nt: TGTGCCAGTAGCCGAGAGGGGTATAGCAATCAGCCCCAGCATTTT

clone_size: many
d_call: .
j_call: TRBJ1-4
v_call: TRBV5-1
cdr3_aa: CASSLASDTFEKLFF
cdr3_nt: TGCGCCAGCAGCTTGGCCTCGGACACCTTTGAAAAACTGTTTTTT

clone_size: few
d_call: .
j_call: TRBJ2-3
v_call: TRBV14
cdr3_aa: CASSQREADTQYF
cdr3_nt: TGTGCCAGCAGCCAACGAGAGGCAGATACGCAGTATTTT

clone_size: few
d_call: .
j_call: TRBJ2-1
v_call: TRBV7-9
cdr3_aa: CASSFGPLSYNEQFF
cdr3_nt: TGTGCCAGCAGCTTCGGTCCCCTATCCTACAATGAGCAGTTCTTC

clone_size: many
d_call: TRBD2
j_call: TRBJ2-1
v_call: TRBV5-1
cdr3_aa: CASRSASGYNEQFF
cdr3_nt: TGCGCCAGCAGGTCGGCTAGCGGTTACAATGAGCAGTTCTTC

clone_size: few
d_call: .
j_call: TRBJ2-5
v_call: TRBV19
cdr3_aa: CASSDRDIEYF
cdr3_nt: TGTGCCAGTAGTGACCGGGACATCGAGTACTTC

clone_size: many
d_call: TRBD2
j_call: TRBJ2-1
v_call: TRBV20-1
cdr3_aa: CSAATSPPYNEQFF
cdr3_nt: TGCAGTGCTGCGACTAGCCCCCCTTACAATGAGCAGTTCTTC

clone_size: many
d_call: .
j_call: TRBJ2-2
v_call: TRBV10-3
cdr3_aa: CATRFRAGELFF
cdr3_nt: TGTGCCACAAGGTTTAGGGCCGGGGAGCTGTTTTTT

clone_size: many
d_call: .
j_call: TRBJ1-2
v_call: TRBV14
cdr3_aa: CASSQVGKANYGYTF
cdr3_nt: TGTGCCAGCAGCCAAGTCGGCAAAGCTAACTATGGCTACACCTTC

clone_size: many
d_call: .
j_call: TRBJ1-3
v_call: TRBV5-1
cdr3_aa: CASRPRGGSGNTIYF
cdr3_nt: TGCGCCAGCAGGCCTAGAGGGGGCTCTGGAAACACCATATATTTT

clone_size: many
d_call: .
j_call: TRBJ2-1
v_call: TRBV5-1
cdr3_aa: CASSLESEQFF
cdr3_nt: TGCGCCAGCAGCTTAGAGAGTGAGCAGTTCTTC

clone_size: many
d_call: .
j_call: TRBJ2-7
v_call: TRBV11-2
cdr3_aa: CASSLQAYEQYF
cdr3_nt: TGTGCCAGCAGCCTACAGGCCTACGAGCAGTACTTC

clone_size: few
d_call: TRBD2
j_call: TRBJ2-7
v_call: TRBV5-1
cdr3_aa: CASSPSKRELEQYF
cdr3_nt: TGCGCCAGCAGCCCCTCGAAGCGGGAGCTCGAGCAGTACTTC

clone_size: .
d_call: TRBD2
j_call: TRBJ2-5
v_call: TRBV3-1
cdr3_aa: CASRLREGRLAGGPQTQYF
cdr3_nt: TGTGCCAGCCGCCTCCGAGAGGGGCGACTAGCGGGAGGGCCGCAGACCCAGTACTTC

clone_size: .
d_call: .
j_call: TRBJ2-3
v_call: TRBV11-2
cdr3_aa: CASSLRATDTQYF
cdr3_nt: TGTGCCAGCAGCTTAAGGGCTACAGATACGCAGTATTTT

clone_size: many
d_call: TRBD2
j_call: TRBJ2-5
v_call: TRBV27
cdr3_aa: CASSRTGLAGVETQYF
cdr3_nt: TGTGCCAGCAGTCGGACTGGACTAGCGGGAGTCGAGACCCAGTACTTC

clone_size: .
d_call: TRBD2
j_call: TRBJ2-1
v_call: TRBV19
cdr3_aa: CASRTSGRKEVDEQFF
cdr3_nt: TGTGCCAGCAGGACTAGCGGGCGGAAAGAGGTCGATGAGCAGTTCTTC

clone_size: .
d_call: TRBD1
j_call: TRBJ1-6
v_call: TRBV11-2
cdr3_aa: CASSRRTGGSSYNSPLHF
cdr3_nt: TGTGCCAGCAGCCGACGAACAGGGGGAAGCTCCTATAATTCACCCCTCCACTTT

clone_size: many
d_call: .
j_call: TRBJ2-1
v_call: TRBV27
cdr3_aa: CASSREGLQFF
cdr3_nt: TGTGCCAGCAGTCGCGAGGGGCTCCAGTTCTTC

clone_size: many
d_call: .
j_call: TRBJ1-6
v_call: TRBV5-4
cdr3_aa: CASSLAVGTERSPLHF
cdr3_nt: TGTGCCAGCAGCTTGGCGGTGGGCACGGAACGTTCACCCCTCCACTTT

clone_size: many
d_call: .
j_call: TRBJ2-3
v_call: TRBV20-1
cdr3_aa: CSARAWDRPTDTQYF
cdr3_nt: TGCAGTGCTAGAGCCTGGGACCGTCCCACAGATACGCAGTATTTT

clone_size: many
d_call: .
j_call: TRBJ2-1
v_call: TRBV27
cdr3_aa: CASSSVGEQFF
cdr3_nt: TGTGCCAGCAGTTCCGTGGGTGAGCAGTTCTTC

clone_size: few
d_call: TRBD2
j_call: TRBJ2-3
v_call: TRBV7-2
cdr3_aa: CASSLQGGRAKTDTQYF
cdr3_nt: TGTGCCAGCAGCTTACAAGGCGGGAGGGCCAAGACAGATACGCAGTATTTT

clone_size: many
d_call: TRBD2
j_call: TRBJ2-3
v_call: TRBV24-1
cdr3_aa: CATSDGRASGGHTDTQYF
cdr3_nt: TGTGCCACCAGTGATGGGCGTGCTAGCGGGGGCCACACAGATACGCAGTATTTT

clone_size: .
d_call: .
j_call: TRBJ2-5
v_call: TRBV7-2
cdr3_aa: CASSSRGLPETQYF
cdr3_nt: TGTGCCAGCAGCTCCCGTGGGCTTCCAGAGACCCAGTACTTC

clone_size: many
d_call: .
j_call: TRBJ2-7
v_call: TRBV4-2
cdr3_aa: CASSQAGEQYF
cdr3_nt: TGTGCCAGCAGCCAAGCGGGGGAGCAGTACTTC

clone_size: few
d_call: TRBD2
j_call: TRBJ2-7
v_call: TRBV27
cdr3_aa: CASSPRLAGTYEQYF
cdr3_nt: TGTGCCAGCAGTCCTCGACTAGCGGGAACCTACGAGCAGTACTTC

clone_size: few
d_call: .
j_call: TRBJ2-3
v_call: TRBV5-1
cdr3_aa: CASSLEGYGTDTQYF
cdr3_nt: TGCGCCAGCAGCTTGGAGGGGTACGGCACAGATACGCAGTATTTT

clone_size: many
d_call: .
j_call: TRBJ2-1
v_call: TRBV20-1
cdr3_aa: CSAAGTAAGEQFF
cdr3_nt: TGCAGTGCAGCCGGGACCGCGGCTGGTGAGCAGTTCTTC